What follows is one TCR beta chain and its context. Its antigen is unidentified. The CDR3 is made up of 14 amino acids. Germline assignment: CDR1 LNHDA and CDR2 SQIVND (reference sequence). V gave up 3 bases and J gave up 1 base, with 6 bases separating them. These data originate in a study of T cell responses to AZD1222 COVID-19 vaccine. The protocol was immunoSEQ multiplex PCR, while the TCRdb copy is restricted to in-frame clones and leaves out a portion. The repertoire has tens of thousands of clones, about 90% of them found once; the top ten carry about 1.3%. The study, taken as a whole, reports: Dominant at 160-218 and 743-854, vaccine-associated CD4 TCRs also spanned spike.

Second-dose groups at about 4 or about 12 weeks were pooled. The TCR was taken from an adult who received the AZD1222 COVID-19 vaccine. The material sequenced was peripheral blood, taken 28 days after the second AZD1222 dose. This chain links TRBV19 with TRBJ2-2; no clear D. The CDR3 region is CASSIVRNTGELFF. For the CDR3, the DNA is TGTGCCAGTAGTATTGTCAGGAACACCGGGGAGCTGTTTTTT.